The rows below give T cell receptor beta chains drawn from one sample of a study of T cell responses to AZD1222 COVID-19 vaccine. Clones were read by immunoSEQ multiplex PCR, and TCRdb kept only the in-frame ones, dropping some. The sample holds about 110,000 clones, around 84% seen once. This material consisted of peripheral blood, taken on day 0 of AZD1222 vaccination. The origin of the receptors is an adult in good health. CDR3s include the opening cysteine and the closing phenylalanine or tryptophan. A D gene is named only where the DNA matches it firmly. Where a row states a size, it is once, few, many or the class of an expanded clone; other rows omit it.

d_call	v_call	j_call	clone_size	cdr3_aa	cdr3_nt
-	TRBV28	TRBJ1-1	-	CASSPPSPRGTEAFF	TGTGCCAGCAGTCCACCTTCGCCCCGGGGCACTGAAGCTTTCTTT
-	TRBV7-2	TRBJ2-7	-	CASSLDEGREQYF	TGTGCCAGCAGCTTAGATGAGGGCCGCGAGCAGTACTTC
-	TRBV27	TRBJ1-5	-	CASSPMGGGNHQPQHF	TGTGCCAGCAGCCCCATGGGGGGTGGCAATCATCAGCCCCAGCATTTT
TRBD1	TRBV19	TRBJ1-5	-	CASSSNRGDQPQHF	TGTGCCAGTAGTAGTAACAGGGGGGATCAGCCCCAGCATTTT
TRBD2	TRBV5-6	TRBJ2-2	-	CASSYKAGGRTGELFF	TGTGCCAGCAGCTACAAAGCGGGGGGGCGAACCGGGGAGCTGTTTTTT
-	TRBV21-1	TRBJ1-2	once	CASSPGAGREPYGYTF	TGTGCCAGCAGCCCGGGGGCGGGACGAGAGCCATATGGCTACACCTTC
TRBD1	TRBV24-1	TRBJ1-1	-	CATTGGRGNTEAFF	TGTGCCACCACAGGGGGCCGAGGGAACACTGAAGCTTTCTTT
-	TRBV19	TRBJ1-2	-	CASTLSGYGYTF	TGTGCCAGTACTCTCAGTGGCTATGGCTACACCTTC
-	TRBV2	TRBJ1-4	few	CASTPSGSWGTNEKLFF	TGTGCCAGCACCCCCTCTGGGTCCTGGGGGACTAATGAAAAACTGTTTTTT
TRBD2	TRBV2	TRBJ2-2	-	CASSDPLAVNTGELFF	TGTGCCAGCAGTGACCCCCTAGCGGTGAACACCGGGGAGCTGTTTTTT
-	TRBV11-2	TRBJ2-5	-	CASSPRWVQETQYF	TGTGCCAGCAGCCCGAGGTGGGTGCAAGAGACCCAGTACTTC
-	TRBV11-1	TRBJ1-6	-	CASSLEARSQNSPLHF	TGTGCCAGCAGCTTAGAGGCCAGATCACAAAATTCACCCCTCCACTTT
-	TRBV3-1/TRBV3-2	TRBJ2-4	few	CACCTSPKSLAKNIQYF	TGTGCCTGTTGTACCAGCCCCAAGTCTTTGGCCAAAAACATTCAGTACTTC
-	TRBV27	TRBJ2-7	-	CASRSGTPQTYEQYF	TGTGCCAGCAGATCCGGGACGCCACAAACTTACGAGCAGTACTTC
TRBD1	TRBV5-1	TRBJ1-2	-	CASSPGQEGSGYTF	TGCGCCAGCAGCCCTGGACAGGAAGGTAGTGGCTACACCTTC
-	TRBV5-6	TRBJ2-7	few	CASSPGVGVVLEQYF	TGTGCCAGCAGCCCGGGTGTGGGTGTTGTACTCGAGCAGTACTTC
TRBD2	TRBV6-2/TRBV6-3	TRBJ2-3	few	CASSTGLGTDTQYF	TGTGCCAGCAGCACGGGACTAGGCACAGATACGCAGTATTTT
TRBD1	TRBV19	TRBJ1-2	-	CASSVGQGASSSYTF	TGTGCCAGTAGTGTGGGACAGGGGGCGTCCTCCTCCTACACCTTC
-	TRBV11-2	TRBJ1-4	-	CASSLSGMGEKLFF	TGTGCCAGCAGCTTATCAGGAATGGGTGAAAAACTGTTTTTT
TRBD1	TRBV6-5	TRBJ1-3	-	CASTPRGQGVGTIYF	TGTGCCAGCACCCCCAGGGGACAGGGCGTAGGCACCATATATTTT
-	TRBV6-6	TRBJ2-7	-	CASSYRVTSSYEQYF	TGTGCCAGCAGTTACAGGGTTACTAGCTCCTACGAGCAGTACTTC
-	TRBV11-2	TRBJ1-5	-	CASSLGPAGQPQHF	TGTGCCAGCAGCTTAGGTCCTGCAGGGCAGCCCCAGCATTTT
TRBD2	TRBV10-1	TRBJ2-7	-	CASSEGTSGYSYEQYF	TGCGCCAGCAGTGAAGGAACTAGCGGCTATTCCTACGAGCAGTACTTC
-	TRBV9	TRBJ2-2	few	CASSPRGGAGTGELFF	TGTGCCAGCAGCCCAAGAGGGGGGGCGGGCACCGGGGAGCTGTTTTTT
TRBD1	TRBV5-1	TRBJ2-2	-	CASSTGQGTGELFF	TGCGCCAGCAGCACGGGACAGGGGACCGGGGAGCTGTTTTTT
-	TRBV6-5	TRBJ2-7	-	CASSYGGTTGEQYF	TGTGCCAGCAGTTACGGGGGGACAACGGGCGAGCAGTACTTC
-	TRBV9	TRBJ1-2	once	CASSVGEGSYGYTF	TGTGCCAGCAGCGTCGGGGAAGGTTCCTATGGCTACACCTTC
-	TRBV5-1	TRBJ1-4	-	CASSLGRSKLFF	TGCGCCAGCAGCTTAGGACGATCGAAACTGTTTTTT
-	TRBV19	TRBJ2-1	few	CASSPRGPPYDEQFF	TGTGCCAGTAGTCCGCGGGGGCCCCCCTATGATGAGCAGTTCTTC
-	TRBV20-1	TRBJ2-3	-	CSASWGGIDTQYF	TGCAGTGCTAGTTGGGGGGGCATAGATACGCAGTATTTT
-	TRBV3-1/TRBV3-2	TRBJ2-1	-	CASSQRNLYTNEQFF	TGTGCCAGCAGCCAAAGGAATTTATACACCAATGAGCAGTTCTTC
TRBD1	TRBV5-1	TRBJ1-2	-	CASRSGGPSYGYTF	TGCGCCAGCCGCTCAGGGGGCCCGAGCTATGGCTACACCTTC
-	TRBV4-1	TRBJ2-1	once	CASSQVPEVPTEQFF	TGCGCCAGCAGCCAAGTTCCCGAGGTCCCTACCGAGCAGTTCTTC
-	TRBV4-3	TRBJ2-2	-	CASSQAKGGGPGELFF	TGCGCCAGCAGCCAAGCGAAAGGGGGAGGGCCCGGGGAGCTGTTTTTT
-	TRBV7-2	TRBJ2-6	-	CASSLVHPPGANVLTF	TGTGCCAGCAGCTTAGTGCACCCCCCGGGGGCCAACGTCCTGACTTTC
-	TRBV6-2/TRBV6-3	TRBJ2-5	-	CASSFQHMYQETQYF	TGTGCCAGCAGCTTCCAGCACATGTACCAAGAGACCCAGTACTTC
-	TRBV29-1	TRBJ1-1	-	CSVEGPENTEAFF	TGCAGCGTCGAAGGGCCGGAGAACACTGAAGCTTTCTTT
-	TRBV5-1	TRBJ1-3	-	CASSVATARLSGNTIYF	TGCGCCAGCAGCGTCGCGACAGCAAGACTCTCTGGAAACACCATATATTTT
TRBD2	TRBV23-1	TRBJ2-1	-	CARRTSGGSTYNEQFF	TGCGCACGTCGGACTAGCGGGGGAAGCACCTACAATGAGCAGTTCTTC
-	TRBV12-3/TRBV12-4	TRBJ1-2	-	CASSGTVFYGYTF	TGTGCCAGCAGTGGTACAGTTTTCTATGGCTACACCTTC
-	TRBV9	TRBJ2-7	-	CASSLGAGVYEQYF	TGTGCCAGCAGCCTGGGGGCAGGGGTTTACGAGCAGTACTTC
TRBD2	TRBV7-2	TRBJ2-5	-	CASSLYGSGGVQETQYF	TGTGCCAGCAGCTTATATGGCAGCGGGGGGGTTCAAGAGACCCAGTACTTC
-	TRBV7-2	TRBJ1-5	-	CASSLGQPQHF	TGTGCCAGCAGCTTAGGTCAGCCCCAGCATTTT
TRBD1	TRBV18	TRBJ2-5	few	CASSPLWDREETQYF	TGTGCCAGCTCACCACTCTGGGACAGGGAAGAGACCCAGTACTTC
TRBD1	TRBV29-1	TRBJ1-2	-	CSVERRQGADGYTF	TGCAGCGTTGAACGGAGGCAGGGGGCCGATGGCTACACCTTC
TRBD1	TRBV29-1	TRBJ2-7	-	CSVGRDRGYEQYF	TGCAGCGTTGGGCGGGACAGGGGCTACGAGCAGTACTTC
TRBD1	TRBV11-3	TRBJ2-7	-	CASSREDTGTGTYEQYF	TGTGCCAGCAGCAGAGAGGATACCGGGACAGGGACCTACGAGCAGTACTTC
-	TRBV14	TRBJ1-2	once	CASMKPGTPGRGYTF	TGTGCCAGCATGAAACCCGGGACACCAGGGCGCGGCTACACCTTC
TRBD1	TRBV6-6	TRBJ2-1	-	CASRPGQKNNEQFF	TGTGCCAGCAGGCCGGGACAGAAGAACAATGAGCAGTTCTTC